This is a list of T cell receptor beta chains from one sample in a study of blood T cells in healthy people across ages. TCRdb used MiXCR to reprocess the 5' RACE reads, holding one entry per CDR3 protein. The sample lists 700,000 or so distinct CDR3 sequences, around a fifth seen once, with around 22% in the top ten. The sample consisted of blood. The receptors originated from a man aged 70 or older in good health. Both conserved end residues are part of each CDR3.

CDR3: CASTPGRGPDIQYF
V: TRBV5-1
J: TRBJ2-4

CDR3: CASSFDWDEQLF
V: TRBV7-9
J: TRBJ2-5

CDR3: CSARDQGAVYEQYF
V: TRBV20-1
J: NA

CDR3: CASSERRNLNTGELFF
V: TRBV10-1
J: TRBJ2-2

CDR3: CAISQQESVYGYTF
V: TRBV10-3
J: TRBJ1-2

CDR3: CASSFSTGQIQETQYF
V: TRBV6-2/TRBV6-3
J: TRBJ2-5

CDR3: CASSLASGVSSYEQYF
V: TRBV12-3/TRBV12-4
J: TRBJ2-7

CDR3: CASSERGQGDYGYTF
V: TRBV9
J: TRBJ1-2

CDR3: CSARDPRRPADNEQFF
V: TRBV20-1
J: TRBJ2-1

CDR3: CASSLPRGVGTDTQYF
V: TRBV14
J: TRBJ2-3

CDR3: CSAPPPSGANVLTF
V: TRBV20-1
J: TRBJ2-6

CDR3: CASSLSTSGNNEQFF
V: TRBV11-2
J: TRBJ2-1

CDR3: CASSHFTGIDGYTF
V: TRBV14
J: TRBJ1-2

CDR3: CASSQWWGTAKNIQYF
V: TRBV4-3
J: TRBJ2-4

CDR3: CASSQALAGGETQYF
V: TRBV3-1
J: TRBJ2-5

CDR3: CASSLLQENTEAFF
V: TRBV13
J: TRBJ1-1

CDR3: CASSSSGNTQYF
V: TRBV7-8
J: TRBJ2-3

CDR3: CASSVGHLVSYEQFF
V: TRBV9
J: TRBJ2-1

CDR3: CASSYGLAGGTDTQYF
V: TRBV12-3/TRBV12-4
J: TRBJ2-3

CDR3: CATSRGVHEQYF
V: TRBV15
J: NA

CDR3: CASSELGHGPYEQYF
V: TRBV18
J: NA

CDR3: CASSVGLVPGTEAFF
V: TRBV9
J: TRBJ1-1

CDR3: CASSRGESYGYTF
V: TRBV6-5
J: TRBJ1-2

CDR3: CASKGQGWTEAFF
V: TRBV12-3/TRBV12-4
J: TRBJ1-1

CDR3: CSGGQTYEQYF
V: TRBV29-1
J: TRBJ2-7

CDR3: CSARKFLRGGVDTQYF
V: TRBV20-1
J: TRBJ2-3

CDR3: CSARPGVGYGYTF
V: TRBV20-1
J: TRBJ1-2

CDR3: CASTLQGTFYEQYF
V: TRBV7-2
J: TRBJ2-7

CDR3: CSAKGPTSGARDTQYF
V: TRBV20-1
J: TRBJ2-3

CDR3: CASSQEDRGYEKLFF
V: TRBV4-2
J: TRBJ1-4

CDR3: CASATLTSTDTQYF
V: TRBV5-1
J: TRBJ2-3

CDR3: CASSPGAYEQFF
V: TRBV18
J: NA

CDR3: CASSLDAGASTDTQYF
V: TRBV5-8
J: TRBJ2-3

CDR3: CASTLGMGPYNEQFF
V: TRBV12-3/TRBV12-4
J: TRBJ2-1

CDR3: CASSLDNGISSYNEQFF
V: TRBV11-2
J: TRBJ2-1

CDR3: CASSLNIDAGEQFF
V: TRBV11-1
J: TRBJ2-1

CDR3: CSAGTGGPRNQPQHF
V: TRBV20-1
J: TRBJ1-5

CDR3: CSAPDRSWETQYF
V: TRBV20-1
J: TRBJ2-5

CDR3: CASSYSGGGSDTQYF
V: TRBV6-5
J: TRBJ2-3

CDR3: CASSTGLVASTDTQYF
V: TRBV18
J: TRBJ2-3

CDR3: CASREGQGYSPLHF
V: TRBV12-3/TRBV12-4
J: TRBJ1-6

CDR3: CSVDRTGMSSYNEQFF
V: TRBV29-1
J: TRBJ2-1

CDR3: CASSRTGGTRAAEAFF
V: TRBV12-3/TRBV12-4
J: TRBJ1-1

CDR3: CASSPTSGGAYNEQFF
V: TRBV5-1
J: TRBJ2-1

CDR3: CASSERGVQPQHF
V: TRBV2
J: TRBJ1-5

CDR3: CASSQIAGGGGTQYF
V: TRBV4-2
J: TRBJ2-5

CDR3: CASSPGSLVDTQYF
V: TRBV18
J: TRBJ2-3

CDR3: CASRTGRTSEQFF
V: TRBV2
J: TRBJ2-1

CDR3: CASRPGTGAYNEQFF
V: TRBV12-3/TRBV12-4
J: TRBJ2-1

CDR3: CASSEEAWVGNEQFF
V: TRBV6-1
J: TRBJ2-1

CDR3: CASMTSGYQETQYF
V: TRBV2
J: TRBJ2-5

CDR3: CSASPHSGNTIYF
V: TRBV20-1
J: TRBJ1-3

CDR3: CASSAFSRDTEAFF
V: TRBV9
J: TRBJ1-1